The T cell receptor beta chain described here comes from a study of OX40 agonist ivuxolimab in advanced cancers. As concerns this clone: Antigen specificity is unknown.

V was clipped by 3 bases and J by 6 bases; unmatched bases: 6. This CDR3 contains 14 residues. The V gene's germline CDR1 is SEHNR and CDR2 FQNEAQ (reference sequence). The study's findings and limits: By week 6 at 0.1 to 3.0 mg/kg, blood CD4+ and CD8+ T cells had expanded clonally. With doses of 0.1-3.0 mg/kg, partial responders showed among the lowest clonal expansion. Some nonresponders additionally presented with little normalized T-cell clonal expansion.

Patients had blood sampled at baseline and again on cycle 4 day 1 and cycle 7 day 1. The data were produced by immunoSEQ multiplex PCR, yet TCRdb's version contains in-frame clones alone and is incomplete. The profile shows tens of thousands of clones, about 85% of them singletons. This chain connects TRBV7-9 to TRBJ2-3; 7 bases fit TRBD1. The clonotype was recovered from an adult with an advanced solid tumor such as melanoma, head and neck, liver or kidney cancer. The sequencing used CD4+ or CD8+ T cells sorted from blood, collected in a trial of the OX40 agonist ivuxolimab. This CDR3 reads CASSFVTGRDTQYF. Here the CDR3 DNA reads TGTGCCAGCAGCTTCGTGACAGGGCGGGATACGCAGTATTTT. The full variable domain, rest sourced from reference TRBV7-9 and TRBJ2-3, is DTGVSQNPRHKITKRGQNVTFRCDPISEHNRLYWYRQTLGQGPEFLTYFQNEAQLEKSRLLSDRFSAERPKGSFSTLEIQRTEQGDSAMYLCASSFVTGRDTQYFGPGTRLTVL.